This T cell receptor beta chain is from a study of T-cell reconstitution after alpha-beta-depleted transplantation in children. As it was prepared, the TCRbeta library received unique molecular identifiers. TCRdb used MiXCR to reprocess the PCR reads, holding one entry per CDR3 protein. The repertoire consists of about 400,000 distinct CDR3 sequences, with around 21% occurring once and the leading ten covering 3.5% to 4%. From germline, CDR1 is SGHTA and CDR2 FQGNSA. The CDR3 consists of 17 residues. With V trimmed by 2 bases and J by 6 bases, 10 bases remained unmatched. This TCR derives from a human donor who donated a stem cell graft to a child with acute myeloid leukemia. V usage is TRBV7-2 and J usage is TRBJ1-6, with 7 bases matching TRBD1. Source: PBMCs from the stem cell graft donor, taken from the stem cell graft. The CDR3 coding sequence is TGTGCCAGCAGCTTAATCCCGCCCGGACAGGCTAATTCACCCCTCCACTTT. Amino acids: CASSLIPPGQANSPLHF.